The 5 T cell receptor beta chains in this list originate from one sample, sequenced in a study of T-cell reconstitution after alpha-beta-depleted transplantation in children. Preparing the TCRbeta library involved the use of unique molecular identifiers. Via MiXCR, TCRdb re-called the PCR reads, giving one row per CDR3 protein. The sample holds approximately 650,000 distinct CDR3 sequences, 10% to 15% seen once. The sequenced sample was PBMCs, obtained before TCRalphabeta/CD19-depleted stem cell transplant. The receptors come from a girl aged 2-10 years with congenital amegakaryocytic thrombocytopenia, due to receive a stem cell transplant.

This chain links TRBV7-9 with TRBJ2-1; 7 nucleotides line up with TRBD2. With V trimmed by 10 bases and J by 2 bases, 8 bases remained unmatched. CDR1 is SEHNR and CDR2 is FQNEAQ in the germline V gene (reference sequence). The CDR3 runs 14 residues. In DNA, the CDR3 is TGTGCCATTACGCGGGAGTTCACCTACAATGAGCAGTTCTTC. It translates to CAITREFTYNEQFF. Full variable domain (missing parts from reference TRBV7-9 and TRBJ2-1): DTGVSQNPRHKITKRGQNVTFRCDPISEHNRLYWYRQTLGQGPEFLTYFQNEAQLEKSRLLSDRFSAERPKGSFSTLEIQRTEQGDSAMYLCAITREFTYNEQFFGPGTRLTVL.

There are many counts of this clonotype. This CDR3 is CASRPNRDRGHLNTEAFF. CDR3 sequence (DNA): TGTGCCAGCAGACCCAACCGCGACAGGGGGCACCTTAACACTGAAGCTTTCTTT. This chain joins TRBV12-3 or TRBV12-4 and TRBJ1-1, with 10 nucleotides matching TRBD1. The CDR3 length is 18 residues. V was clipped by 6 bases and J by 2 bases; unmatched bases: 15.

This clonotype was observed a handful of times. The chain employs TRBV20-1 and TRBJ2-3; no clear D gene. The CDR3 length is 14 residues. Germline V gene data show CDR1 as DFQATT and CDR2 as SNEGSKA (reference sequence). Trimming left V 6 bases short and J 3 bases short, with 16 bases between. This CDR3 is CSAPPGVGTDTQYF. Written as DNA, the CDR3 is TGCAGTGCCCCCCCGGGCGTGGGGACAGATACGCAGTATTTT.

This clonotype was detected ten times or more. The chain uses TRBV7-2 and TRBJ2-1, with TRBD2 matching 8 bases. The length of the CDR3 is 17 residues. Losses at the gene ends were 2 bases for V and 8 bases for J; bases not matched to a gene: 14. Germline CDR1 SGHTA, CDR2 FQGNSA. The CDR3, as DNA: TGTGCCAGCAGCTTAATTCCACGAGCTAGCGGGCCCGATGAGCAGTTCTTC. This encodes CASSLIPRASGPDEQFF.

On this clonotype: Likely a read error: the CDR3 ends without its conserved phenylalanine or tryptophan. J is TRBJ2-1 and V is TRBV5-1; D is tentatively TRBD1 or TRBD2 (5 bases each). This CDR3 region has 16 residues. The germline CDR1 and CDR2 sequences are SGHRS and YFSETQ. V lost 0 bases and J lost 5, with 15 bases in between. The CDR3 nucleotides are TGCGCCAGCAGCTTGGGTGGGGGAATGGGGAACAATGAGCAGTTCATC. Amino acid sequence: CASSLGGGMGNNEQFI.